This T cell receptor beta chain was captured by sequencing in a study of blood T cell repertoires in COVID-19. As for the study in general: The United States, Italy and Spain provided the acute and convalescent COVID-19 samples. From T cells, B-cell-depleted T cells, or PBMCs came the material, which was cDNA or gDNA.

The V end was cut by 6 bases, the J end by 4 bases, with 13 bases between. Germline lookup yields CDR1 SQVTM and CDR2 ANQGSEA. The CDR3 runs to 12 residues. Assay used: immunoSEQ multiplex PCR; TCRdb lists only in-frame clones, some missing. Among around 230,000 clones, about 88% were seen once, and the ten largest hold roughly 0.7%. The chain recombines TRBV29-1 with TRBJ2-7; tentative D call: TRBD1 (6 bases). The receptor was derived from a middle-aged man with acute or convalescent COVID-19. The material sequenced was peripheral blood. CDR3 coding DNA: TGCAGCGTGGACGGGCAGGGGTACGAGCAGTACTTC. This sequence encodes CSVDGQGYEQYF.